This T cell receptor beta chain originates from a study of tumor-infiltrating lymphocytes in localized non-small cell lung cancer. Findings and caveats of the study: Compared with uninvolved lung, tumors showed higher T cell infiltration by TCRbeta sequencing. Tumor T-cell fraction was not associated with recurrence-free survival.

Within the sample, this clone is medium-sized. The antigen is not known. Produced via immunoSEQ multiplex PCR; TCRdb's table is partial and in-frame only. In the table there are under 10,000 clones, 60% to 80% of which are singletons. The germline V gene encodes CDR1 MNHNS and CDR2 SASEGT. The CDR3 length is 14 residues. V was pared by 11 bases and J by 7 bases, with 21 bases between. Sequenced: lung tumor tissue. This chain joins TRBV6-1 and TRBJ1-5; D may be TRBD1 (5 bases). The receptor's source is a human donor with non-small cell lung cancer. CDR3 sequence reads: CAGNSGGPSQPQHF. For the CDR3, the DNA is TGTGCCGGGAATTCGGGGGGACCTTCCCAGCCCCAGCATTTT.